The clone carrying this T cell receptor beta chain was found a few times. The antigen remains undetermined. TCRdb redid the calling of the 5' RACE reads with MiXCR, one entry per CDR3 protein. The repertoire has 70,000 to 100,000 distinct CDR3 sequences, about 16% of them found once; the top ten carry under 45%. This sample was included in a study of T-cell memory formation after mild COVID-19. For the study at large: Most TCR clusters belonged to a single donor.

Points from the study as a whole: Clones that shrank (day 15 to 85) were balanced CD4/CD8, whereas later expanders leaned CD4+. The study detected some responding clones in pre-infection memory, suggesting cross-reactive memory joined. The CD4+ clones that contracted clustered mainly within CM and EM, and the CD8+ clones concentrated in EMRA.

CDR3 length: 13 amino acids. In germline, CDR1 is SEHNR, CDR2 FQNEAQ (reference sequence). V shed 3 bases and J shed 0 bases, with 6 bases lying between them. The clonotype was recovered from a man aged 18 to 35 who had mild COVID-19 (a few samples of this study predate the infection). Cell type and time point are not known. Source material: PBMCs or a T cell subset sorted from them (not recorded which). This chain uses TRBV7-9 with TRBJ2-7, with D uncertain. CDR3 residues: CASSFRSSYEQYV. The CDR3 DNA is TGTGCCAGCAGCTTCCGAAGCTCCTACGAGCAGTACGTC.